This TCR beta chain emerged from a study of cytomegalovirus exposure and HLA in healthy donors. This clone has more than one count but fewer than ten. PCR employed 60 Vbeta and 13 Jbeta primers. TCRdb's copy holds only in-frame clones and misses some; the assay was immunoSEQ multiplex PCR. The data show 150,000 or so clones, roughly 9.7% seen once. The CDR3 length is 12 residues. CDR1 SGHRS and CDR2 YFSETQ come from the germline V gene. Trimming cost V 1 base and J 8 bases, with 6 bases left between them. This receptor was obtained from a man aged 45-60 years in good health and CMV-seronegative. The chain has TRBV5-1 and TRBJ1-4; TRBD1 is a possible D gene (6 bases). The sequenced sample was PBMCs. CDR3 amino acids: CASSLRGEKLFF. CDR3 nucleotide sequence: TGCGCCAGCAGCTTGAGGGGGGAAAAACTGTTTTTT.